A single sample is the source of the 5 T cell receptor beta chains below, sequenced in a study of shared clonotypes between healthy human individuals. Sequencing was performed with immunoSEQ multiplex PCR; in TCRdb, only in-frame clones are kept and a portion is missing. This table holds 2 million to 2.5 million clones, nearly 97% found once. Material: naive CD4+ T cells sorted from blood. The sample's subset: CD45RA+ positively selected. Every receptor here comes from a man aged 18-30 years in good health.

Turning to this clone: Other nucleotide sequences in the sample specify the same CDR3. CDR3: CASSLGQSTDTQYF. The CDR3 DNA reads as TGTGCCAGCAGTCTGGGACAGAGCACAGATACGCAGTATTTT. The chain has TRBV5-4 and TRBJ2-3; 7 bases agree with TRBD1. CDR1 and CDR2 from the germline V gene are SGHNT and YYREEE (reference sequence). The V and J ends lost 5 bases and 0 bases, in that order; junction bases with no gene match: 3. The CDR3 is 14 residues long. The entire variable domain, with the rest obtained from reference TRBV5-4 and TRBJ2-3, is as follows: ETGVTQSPTHLIKTRGQQVTLRCSSQSGHNTVSWYQQALGQGPQFIFQYYREEENGRGNFPPRFSGLQFPNYSSELNVNALELDDSALYLCASSLGQSTDTQYFGPGTRLTVL.

The V and J genes are TRBV19 and TRBJ1-5, with 7 bases matching TRBD1. Looked up from germline, CDR1 is LNHDA and CDR2 is SQIVND (reference sequence). The CDR3 covers 15 residues. Trimming cost V 2 bases and J 6 bases; bases outside gene matches: 7. In nucleotides, the CDR3 is TGTGCCAGTAGTATACACAGGGGCGAAGGTCAGCCCCAGCATTTT. Protein product: CASSIHRGEGQPQHF.

V gene TRBV20-1 combines with J gene TRBJ1-1, with no clear D. CDR1 and CDR2 (germline): DFQATT, SNEGSKA (reference sequence). This CDR3 is 11 amino acids long. Trimming removed 6 bases from V and 6 bases from J, with 11 bases in between. The CDR3 loop is CSARPASEAFF. CDR3 in DNA: TGCAGTGCACGACCAGCGTCTGAAGCTTTCTTT.

This clone came up once. The V and J genes are TRBV11-2 and TRBJ2-7, with 7 bases that match TRBD1. The CDR3 is 16 residues long. Germline V gene sequence: CDR1 SGHAT, CDR2 FQNNGV. V lost 5 bases and J lost 0; bases outside the gene matches: 10. CDR3 coding DNA: TGTGCCAGCAGCGAAACTTTCGGGACAGACTCCTACGAGCAGTACTTC. This translates into CASSETFGTDSYEQYF.

This chain uses TRBV11-2 with TRBJ1-4; a possible D gene is TRBD1 (5 bases). The CDR3 loop spans 15 amino acids. Trimming stripped 5 bases from V and 3 bases from J, with 13 bases between. Germline-derived CDR1 and CDR2 are SGHAT and FQNNGV. DNA for the CDR3: TGTGCCAGCAGCCCCCAGGGATTGGCTAATGAAAAACTGTTTTTT. Protein: CASSPQGLANEKLFF.